This TCR beta chain was retrieved from a study of response to subunit inactivated influenza vaccine. In germline, CDR1 is KGHSH, CDR2 LQKENI. The CDR3 is 13 residues long. Points from the study as a whole: Authors suggested each seasonal influenza vaccination recruits few new T cells.

As to this clonotype: Its antigen is unidentified. The junction and the germline gene differ at one end; a read error may be behind it.

TCRdb independently ran MiXCR on the RT-PCR reads; one entry per CDR3 protein. The table has about 500,000 distinct CDR3 sequences, 10% to 15% seen once. This receptor was identified in a man in his fifties who received an inactivated influenza vaccine. This specimen consisted of PBMCs from blood, obtained roughly 48 days after vaccination. The rearrangement uses TRBV18 and TRBJ2-7, with D possibly TRBD2 on 6 matching bases. Here the CDR3 reads CASSPGGPYEQNF. The CDR3 DNA reads as TGTGCCAGCTCACCGGGAGGACCCTACGAGCAGAACTTC. Supplemented by reference TRBV18 and TRBJ2-7, the full variable domain reads NAGVMQNPRHLVRRRGQEARLRCSPMKGHSHVYWYRQLPEEGLKFMVYLQKENIIDESGMPKERFSAEFPKEGPSILRIQQVVRGDSAAYFCASSPGGPYEQNFGPGTRLTVT.